Below, 2 T cell receptor beta chains from the same sample are listed, as sequenced in a study of graft-versus-host responses after intestinal transplantation (dated by TCRdb to the early 2020s). This sample's time point label indicates: cells obtained before transplantation from donor or recipient. The library was prepared using the immunoSEQ multiplex PCR assay. This immuneACCESS table, as held by TCRdb, lists in-frame sequences with V and J called but not all clones. Of the missing ones, under half trace to an unresolved V gene in checked studies; the others have no known cause. The sample records about 86,000 clones, around nine tenths of which are singletons. Jointly, the top ten make up under 0.55% of the sample. Antigens of these TCRs are unknown. This sample comprised unstimulated CD8+ T cells sorted from spleen or lymph node cells, obtained before intestinal transplant. These receptors were obtained from a human donor who received an intestinal transplant.

The chain combines TRBV9 with TRBJ2-1; TRBD2 matches 7 bases. The CDR3 length is 18 residues. Germline-derived CDR1 and CDR2 are SGDLS and YYNGEE. The J segment lost 4 bases and the V segment lost 4 bases, leaving 17 bases of the junction unmatched. CDR3 DNA sequence: TGTGCCAGCAGCATATTTGCCGGTGTAGCGGGCCAATACAATGAGCAGTTCTTC. Translating gives CASSIFAGVAGQYNEQFF.

The chain carries TRBV27 and TRBJ2-1; TRBD2 matches 9 bases. Germline CDR1 is MNHEY and CDR2 is SMNVEV (reference sequence). The CDR3 runs 14 residues. J was trimmed by 4 bases and V by 9 bases; bases with no gene match: 7. As DNA, the CDR3 is TGTGCCAGTGCGGCGGGAGGGCCTTACAATGAGCAGTTCTTC. It is translated as CASAAGGPYNEQFF.